This TCR beta chain was sequenced in a study of OX40 agonist ivuxolimab in advanced cancers. The investigators sampled blood at baseline, at cycle 4 day 1, and at cycle 7 day 1. CDR1 and CDR2 from the germline V gene are LNHNV and YYDKDF (reference sequence). The J segment lost 3 bases and the V segment lost 4 bases, leaving 1 base of the junction unmatched. CDR3 size: 13 residues. Here immunoSEQ multiplex PCR was the method, and the copy in TCRdb shows in-frame clones only, minus some. In the table there are 65,000 to 90,000 clones, 85% to 90% of which are singletons. Here the sequenced sample was CD4+ or CD8+ T cells sorted from blood, taken in a trial of the OX40 agonist ivuxolimab. The chain recombines TRBV15 with TRBJ1-2; 8 bases are shared with TRBD1. The sequence was obtained from an adult with an advanced solid tumor such as melanoma, head and neck, liver or kidney cancer. For the CDR3, the DNA is TGTGCCACCAGCAAGGGACAGGACTATGGCTACACCTTC. It encodes CATSKGQDYGYTF.